This TCR beta chain was captured in a study of cytomegalovirus exposure and HLA in healthy donors. General study points: The majority of TCR sequences were rare, yet some public TCRs appeared in many donors. The study flagged some 170 TCR beta chains as cytomegalovirus-associated. Roughly even sequencing depth across donors was the assumption behind the presence/absence analyses.

V lost 6 bases, J lost 2 bases, and 16 bases lay in between. CDR3 size: 15 residues. Germline CDR1 is MNHEY and CDR2 is SVGAGI. Remarks on this clone: Its antigen remains unknown.

PCR involved 60 Vbeta and 13 Jbeta primers. The table came from immunoSEQ multiplex PCR; TCRdb's copy has only in-frame clones and leaves some out. The sample yields 200,000 or so clones, about 79% seen once. Though nominally healthy at sampling, donors likely had unrecorded immune exposures. The sequenced sample was PBMCs. This chain joins TRBV6-5 and TRBJ2-5; D perhaps matches TRBD2 (6 bases). This receptor was taken from a young man in good health and CMV-seronegative. CDR3 bases: TGTGCCAGCAGGGGGGGTGGAGCGGGTCAAGAGACCCAGTACTTC. The encoded protein is CASRGGGAGQETQYF.